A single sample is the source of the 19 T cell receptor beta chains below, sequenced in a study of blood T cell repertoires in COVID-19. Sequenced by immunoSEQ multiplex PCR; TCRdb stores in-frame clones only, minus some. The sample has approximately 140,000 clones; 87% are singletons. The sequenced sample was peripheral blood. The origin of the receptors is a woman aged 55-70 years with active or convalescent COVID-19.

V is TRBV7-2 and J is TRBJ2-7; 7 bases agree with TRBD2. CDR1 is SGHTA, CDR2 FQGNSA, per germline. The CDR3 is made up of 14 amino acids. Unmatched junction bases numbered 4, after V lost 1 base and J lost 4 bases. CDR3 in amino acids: CASSLEAGRYEQYF. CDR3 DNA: TGTGCCAGCAGCTTAGAAGCGGGGCGGTACGAGCAGTACTTC.

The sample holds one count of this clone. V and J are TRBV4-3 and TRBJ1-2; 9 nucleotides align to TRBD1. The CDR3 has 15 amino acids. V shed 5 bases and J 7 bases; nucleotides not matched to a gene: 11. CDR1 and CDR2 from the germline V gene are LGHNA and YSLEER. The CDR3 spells CASSARDREMSGYTF. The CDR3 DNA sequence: TGCGCCAGCAGCGCCCGGGACAGGGAAATGAGTGGCTACACCTTC.

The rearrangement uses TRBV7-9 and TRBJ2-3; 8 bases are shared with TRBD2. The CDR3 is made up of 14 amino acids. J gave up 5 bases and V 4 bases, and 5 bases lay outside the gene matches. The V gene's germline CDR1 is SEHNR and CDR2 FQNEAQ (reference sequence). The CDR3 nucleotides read TGTGCCAGCAGCTCCTCGGCGGGGGGAGATACGCAGTATTTT. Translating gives CASSSSAGGDTQYF.

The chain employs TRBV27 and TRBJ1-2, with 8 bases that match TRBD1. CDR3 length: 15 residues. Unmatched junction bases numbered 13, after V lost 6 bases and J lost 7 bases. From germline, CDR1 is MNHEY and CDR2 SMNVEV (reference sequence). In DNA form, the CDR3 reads TGTGCCAGCAGCTCTACTCAGGGGGCTCTGGCTGGCTACACCTTC. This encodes CASSSTQGALAGYTF.

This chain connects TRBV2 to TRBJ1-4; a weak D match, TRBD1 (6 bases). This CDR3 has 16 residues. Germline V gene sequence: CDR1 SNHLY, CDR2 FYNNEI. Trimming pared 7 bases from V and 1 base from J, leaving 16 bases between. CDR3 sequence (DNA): TGTGCCAGCAAGGGGGAGAGCGGCGGAACTAATGAAAAACTGTTTTTT. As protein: CASKGESGGTNEKLFF.

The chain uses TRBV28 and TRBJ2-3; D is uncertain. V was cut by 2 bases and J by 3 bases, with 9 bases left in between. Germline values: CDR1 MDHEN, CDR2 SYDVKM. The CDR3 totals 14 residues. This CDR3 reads CASSLKLQTDTQYF. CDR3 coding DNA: TGTGCCAGCAGTTTAAAATTGCAGACAGATACGCAGTATTTT.

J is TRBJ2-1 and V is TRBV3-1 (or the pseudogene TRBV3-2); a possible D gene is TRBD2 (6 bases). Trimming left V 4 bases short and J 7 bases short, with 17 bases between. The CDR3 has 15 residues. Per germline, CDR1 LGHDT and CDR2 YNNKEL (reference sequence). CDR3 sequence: CASSPTSLPGNEQFF. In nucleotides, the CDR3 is TGTGCCAGCAGCCCGACTAGTCTCCCGGGTAATGAGCAGTTCTTC.

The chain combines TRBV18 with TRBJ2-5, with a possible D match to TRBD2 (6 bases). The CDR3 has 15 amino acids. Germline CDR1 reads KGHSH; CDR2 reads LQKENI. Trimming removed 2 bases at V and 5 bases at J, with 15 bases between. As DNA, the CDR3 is TGTGCCAGCTCACCAGGAACTAGCTCGCTTGAGACCCAGTACTTC. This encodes CASSPGTSSLETQYF. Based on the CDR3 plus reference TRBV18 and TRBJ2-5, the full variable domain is NAGVMQNPRHLVRRRGQEARLRCSPMKGHSHVYWYRQLPEEGLKFMVYLQKENIIDESGMPKERFSAEFPKEGPSILRIQQVVRGDSAAYFCASSPGTSSLETQYFGPGTRLLVL.

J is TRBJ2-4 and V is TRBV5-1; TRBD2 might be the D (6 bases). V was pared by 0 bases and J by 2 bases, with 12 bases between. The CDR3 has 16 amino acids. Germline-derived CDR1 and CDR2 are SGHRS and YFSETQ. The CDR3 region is CASSLDGGVTKNIQYF. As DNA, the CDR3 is TGCGCCAGCAGCTTGGACGGGGGAGTCACCAAAAACATTCAGTACTTC.

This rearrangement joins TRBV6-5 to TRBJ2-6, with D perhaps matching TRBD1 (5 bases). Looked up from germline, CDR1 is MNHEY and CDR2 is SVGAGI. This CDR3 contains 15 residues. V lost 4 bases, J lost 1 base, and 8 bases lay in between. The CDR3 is CASSFQGSGANVLTF. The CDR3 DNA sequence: TGTGCCAGCAGTTTCCAGGGTTCTGGGGCCAACGTCCTGACTTTC.

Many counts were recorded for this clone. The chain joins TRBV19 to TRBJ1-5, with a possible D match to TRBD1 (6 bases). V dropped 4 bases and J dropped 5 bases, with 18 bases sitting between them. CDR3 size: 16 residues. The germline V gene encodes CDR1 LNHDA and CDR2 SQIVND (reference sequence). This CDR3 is CASSTSGTHVDQPQHF. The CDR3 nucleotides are TGTGCCAGTAGTACCTCCGGGACACATGTTGATCAGCCCCAGCATTTT.

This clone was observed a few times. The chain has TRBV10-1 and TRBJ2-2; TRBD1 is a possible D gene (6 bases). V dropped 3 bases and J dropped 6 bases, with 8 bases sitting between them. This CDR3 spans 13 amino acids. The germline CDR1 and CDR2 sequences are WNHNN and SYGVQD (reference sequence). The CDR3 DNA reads TGCGCCAGCAGTGATCAGGGGTCCGGGGAGCTGTTTTTT. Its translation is CASSDQGSGELFF.

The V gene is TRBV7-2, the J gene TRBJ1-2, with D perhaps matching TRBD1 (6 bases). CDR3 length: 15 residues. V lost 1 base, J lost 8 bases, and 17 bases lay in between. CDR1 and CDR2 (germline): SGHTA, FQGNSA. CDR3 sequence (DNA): TGTGCCAGCAGCTTAGGTCCCGTTGTAGGGGGAGGCTACACCTTC. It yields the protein CASSLGPVVGGGYTF.

In DNA, the CDR3 is TGTGCCAGCAGCCGTGGGACAGGGAGTCCCTACGAGCAGTACTTC. It translates to CASSRGTGSPYEQYF. V gene TRBV6-2 or TRBV6-3 combines with J gene TRBJ2-7; the match to TRBD1 covers 9 bases. After removal of 6 bases from V and 2 bases from J, the junction contained 8 bases not matched to a gene. CDR3 length: 15 residues. The germline gives CDR1 MNHEY, CDR2 SVGEGT.

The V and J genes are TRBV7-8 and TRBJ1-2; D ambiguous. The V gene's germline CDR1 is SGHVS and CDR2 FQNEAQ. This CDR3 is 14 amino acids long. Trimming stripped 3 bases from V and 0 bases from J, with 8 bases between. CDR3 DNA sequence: TGTGCCAGCAGCTTGGGGAGGGCTAACTATGGCTACACCTTC. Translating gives CASSLGRANYGYTF.

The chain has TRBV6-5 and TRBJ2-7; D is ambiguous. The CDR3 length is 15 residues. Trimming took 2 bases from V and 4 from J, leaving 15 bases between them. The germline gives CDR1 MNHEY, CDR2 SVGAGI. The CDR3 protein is CASSYVASGQYEQYF. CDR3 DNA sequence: TGTGCCAGCAGTTACGTGGCATCAGGCCAATACGAGCAGTACTTC.

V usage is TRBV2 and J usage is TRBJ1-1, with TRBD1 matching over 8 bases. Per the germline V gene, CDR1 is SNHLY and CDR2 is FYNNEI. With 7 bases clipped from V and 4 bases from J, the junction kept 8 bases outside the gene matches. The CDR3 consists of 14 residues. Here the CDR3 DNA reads TGTGCCAGCACTGGCCAGGGGGCCGGCACTGAAGCTTTCTTT. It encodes CASTGQGAGTEAFF.

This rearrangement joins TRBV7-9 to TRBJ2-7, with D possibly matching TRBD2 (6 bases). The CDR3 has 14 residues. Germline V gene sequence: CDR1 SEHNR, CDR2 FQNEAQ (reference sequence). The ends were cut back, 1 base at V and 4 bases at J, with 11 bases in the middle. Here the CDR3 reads CASSLDGGLYEQYF. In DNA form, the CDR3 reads TGTGCCAGCAGCTTAGACGGGGGTTTGTACGAGCAGTACTTC.

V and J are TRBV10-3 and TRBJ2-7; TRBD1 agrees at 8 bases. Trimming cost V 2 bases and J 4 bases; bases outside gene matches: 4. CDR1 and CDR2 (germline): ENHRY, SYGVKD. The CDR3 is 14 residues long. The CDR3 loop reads CAISEPGGRYEQYF. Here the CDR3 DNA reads TGTGCCATCAGTGAGCCAGGGGGCCGTTACGAGCAGTACTTC.